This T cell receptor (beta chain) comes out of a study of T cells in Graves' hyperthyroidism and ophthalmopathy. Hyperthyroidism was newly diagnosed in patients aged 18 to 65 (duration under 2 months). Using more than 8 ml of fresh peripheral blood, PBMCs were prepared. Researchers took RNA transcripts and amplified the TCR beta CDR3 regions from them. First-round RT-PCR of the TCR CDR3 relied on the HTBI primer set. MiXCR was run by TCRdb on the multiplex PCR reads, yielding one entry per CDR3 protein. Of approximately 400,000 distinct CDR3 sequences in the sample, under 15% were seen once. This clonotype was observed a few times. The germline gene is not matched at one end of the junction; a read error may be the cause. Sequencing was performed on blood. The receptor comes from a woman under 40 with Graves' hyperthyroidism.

CDR3 protein: CAWSPGGAGQGSYGQYF. CDR3 in DNA: TGTGCCTGGAGCCCCGGGGGAGCGGGACAGGGGTCCTACGGGCAGTACTTC. The gene calls are TRBV30 and TRBJ2-7, with 10 nucleotides matching TRBD1. The CDR3 spans 17 residues. Germline CDR1 GTSNPN, CDR2 SVGIG (reference sequence).